This T cell receptor (beta chain) was documented in a study of blood T cell repertoires in COVID-19 (dated by TCRdb to 2018 to 2020). For the study in its entirety: Samples from collaborators originated in the United States, Italy and Spain and spanned both the acute and convalescent phases of COVID-19. A de-identified subject ID, COVID-19 status, age in years and sex were almost always included in the sample metadata. Samples were obtained from the ongoing ImmuneRACE study (first 160 participants) and from 1,254 subjects provided by 6 global collaborators. Subjects who had been exposed to COVID-19, were actively infected with it, or had recovered from it provided the deeply sampled blood TCRbeta repertoires that made up the dataset. The repertoires were made available in a free public database intended to serve as a resource for research on the immune response to SARS-CoV-2. The prospective study material was composed of cDNA or gDNA derived from T cells, B-cell-depleted T cells, or PBMCs. Where HLA class I and class II types were available, the types were taken from metadata supplied by the sample provider, not from assay-based typing. Results and caveats for the whole study, not just this receptor: The amount of clinical and demographic metadata varied by source and participant and was provided uncurated.

Samples from volunteer blood donors who had recovered from COVID-19 were contributed by a second Seattle source. Each collaborating institution followed its own protocols to collect whole blood in K2EDTA tubes. For TCRbeta analysis, collaborators shipped samples in one of three forms: frozen whole blood, isolated PBMCs, or DNA extracted from either of those sample types. V is clipped by 5 bases and J by 6 bases, and the sequence between their germline boundaries is 13 bases long. There are 13 amino acids in the CDR3, from cysteine to phenylalanine inclusive. Of all the DNA, just the CDR3 is kept, 39 bases in frame from base 1. Sequences LGHNT (CDR1) and FRNRAP (CDR2) are obtained from the germline V gene. Comment on this clone: No antigen is known for it. Nothing much larger sits one base from this clone, and base qualities are not available.

The immunoSEQ Assay, a bias-controlled multiplex PCR, was used to amplify TCRbeta CDR3 regions from genomic DNA. As for the authors' bioinformatics: Within the assay, amplification of reference gene primers was used to estimate how many nucleated cells each sample contained. Sequence reads were collapsed and filtered to measure the absolute abundance of every unique TCRbeta CDR3 rearrangement. For each sample, productive Simpson clonality was calculated as the square root of Simpson's diversity index over productive rearrangements. TCRdb took this table from immuneACCESS and kept in-frame rearrangements with V and J called. Such tables lack part of the clones; where checked against another copy, unresolved V genes explain under half of the gap, and the rest is unexplained. The V and J calls and the clone size are those of that table, but D and trimming were determined from the DNA. This sample gives approximately 70,000 clones in total; around 80% of them show up just once. 18% of the sample is taken by the ten largest.

The material sequenced was peripheral blood. The receptor comes from a man between 65 and 85 years old who had recovered from COVID-19. The V and J segments used are TRBV12-5 and TRBJ2-5, with TRBD2 perhaps the D gene, on 6 matching bases. The nucleotide sequence reads as follows: TGTGCTAGTGGTCCACGAGGAGGGCAGACCCAGTACTTC. Its amino acids are CASGPRGGQTQYF.